This paragraph reports one T cell receptor beta chain. The antigen this receptor binds is unknown. There are no base qualities to consult, and no much larger clone falls within one base. Whole blood was collected in K2EDTA tubes by collaborating institutions according to the institutions' own protocols. For TCRbeta analysis, collaborator samples were shipped as frozen whole blood, as isolated PBMCs, or as DNA extracted from either sample type. This sample stems from a study of blood T cell repertoires in COVID-19 (dated by TCRdb to the early 2020s). Some background on the complete study: Collaborator samples came from the United States, Italy and Spain and covered acute and convalescent phases of COVID-19. The material from the prospective study consisted of cDNA or gDNA derived from T cells, B-cell-depleted T cells, or PBMCs. Deeply sampled blood TCRbeta repertoires from subjects exposed to, actively infected with, or recovered from COVID-19 were included in the dataset. The repertoires were made available in a free public database intended to serve as a resource for research on the immune response to SARS-CoV-2. Samples came from the ongoing ImmuneRACE study (first 160 participants) plus 1,254 subjects from 6 global collaborators. A de-identified subject ID, COVID-19 status, age in years and sex were almost always included in the sample metadata. Where available, HLA class I and class II types were obtained from metadata supplied by the sample provider rather than from assay-based typing. The paper as a whole reports these results and caveats: Clinical and demographic metadata were provided uncurated, with the amount varying by source and participant.

TCRbeta CDR3 regions were amplified from genomic DNA using the immunoSEQ Assay, a bias-controlled multiplex PCR. For the original study's pipeline: The number of nucleated cells in each sample was estimated from the amplification of reference gene primers within the assay. To quantify the absolute abundance of each unique TCRbeta CDR3 rearrangement, sequence reads were collapsed and filtered. For each sample, productive Simpson clonality was calculated as the square root of Simpson's diversity index over productive rearrangements. TCRdb took this table from immuneACCESS and kept in-frame rearrangements with V and J called. Such tables lack part of the clones; where checked against another copy, unresolved V genes explain under half of the gap, and the rest is unexplained. Clone size and V and J calls were adopted from that table, with D and trimming inferred from the DNA. A total of 280,000 or so clones appear in this sample, 65% to 90% of them only once. In total, the top ten clones hold about 14% of the sample.

The CDR3 holds 15 amino acids from the cysteine to the phenylalanine. Just the 45-base CDR3 DNA is kept, in frame starting at base 1. CDR1 SGHNT and CDR2 YYREEE were looked up in the germline V gene (reference sequence). The germline V and J ends show losses of 5 bases and 2 bases respectively, and no gene match explains 3 bases of the junction. The chain employs TRBV5-4 and TRBJ2-6; TRBD1 fits 8 bases in the junction. This sequence was found in a human donor in a cohort sampled during active COVID-19. Material: peripheral blood. The DNA reads as follows: TGTGCCAGCAGTCTGGACAGGGCTGGGGCCAACGTCCTGACTTTC. Its coded protein is CASSLDRAGANVLTF.